This record covers a single T cell receptor beta chain. The antigen remains undetermined. 60 Vbeta and 13 Jbeta primers were used in PCR. Measured with immunoSEQ multiplex PCR; TCRdb has only the in-frame clones, and not every one. The table lists some 180,000 clones, approximately 84% of them singletons. This specimen belongs to a study of cytomegalovirus exposure and HLA in healthy donors. General study points: Reportedly, HLA-A and HLA-B alleles of most subjects were accurately predicted from TCR beta. A missense DCLRE1C variant was associated with V- and J-gene trimming of TCR beta chains in a later analysis, and an independent cohort replicated the association. Links to common viral pathogens appeared, in a later analysis, for several of the most significant clusters. Earlier analysis looked at TCR beta V segments, and most were productive about 90% or about 30% of the time.

Sequenced: PBMCs. The receptor's source is a girl aged 5 to 17 in good health and CMV-seropositive.

CDR3: CASSWTGSSYNEQFF. The CDR3 coding sequence is TGTGCCAGCAGTTGGACAGGCAGCTCCTACAATGAGCAGTTCTTC. The V call is TRBV27, the J call TRBJ2-1; 7 bases fit TRBD1. The germline V gene encodes CDR1 MNHEY and CDR2 SMNVEV (reference sequence). The CDR3 is 15 residues long. After removal of 4 bases from V and 0 bases from J, the junction contained 3 bases not matched to a gene.